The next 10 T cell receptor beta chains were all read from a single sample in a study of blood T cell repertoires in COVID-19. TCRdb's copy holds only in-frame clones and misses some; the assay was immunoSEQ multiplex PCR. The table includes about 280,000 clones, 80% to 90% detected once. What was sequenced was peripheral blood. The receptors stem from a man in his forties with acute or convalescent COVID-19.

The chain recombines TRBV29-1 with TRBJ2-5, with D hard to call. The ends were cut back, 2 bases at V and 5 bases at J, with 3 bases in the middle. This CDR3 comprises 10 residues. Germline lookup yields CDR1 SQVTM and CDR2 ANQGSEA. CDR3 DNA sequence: TGCAGCGTTGAACGGGAGACCCAGTACTTC. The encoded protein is CSVERETQYF.

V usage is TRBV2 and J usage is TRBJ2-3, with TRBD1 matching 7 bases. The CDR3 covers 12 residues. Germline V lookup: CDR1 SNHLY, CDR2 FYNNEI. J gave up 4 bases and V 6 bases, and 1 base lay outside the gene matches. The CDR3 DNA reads TGTGCCAGCAGGACAGGGTCAGATACGCAGTATTTT. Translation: CASRTGSDTQYF.

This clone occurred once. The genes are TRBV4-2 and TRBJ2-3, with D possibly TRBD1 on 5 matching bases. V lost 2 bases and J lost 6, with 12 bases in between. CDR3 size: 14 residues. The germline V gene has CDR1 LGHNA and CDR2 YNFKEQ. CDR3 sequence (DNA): TGTGCCAGCAGCCAAAAGATTGGGGCGGATACGCAGTATTTT. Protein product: CASSQKIGADTQYF.

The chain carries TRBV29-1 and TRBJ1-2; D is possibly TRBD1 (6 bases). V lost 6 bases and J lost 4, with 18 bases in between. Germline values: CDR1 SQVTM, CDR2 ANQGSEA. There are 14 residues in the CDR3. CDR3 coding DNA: TGCAGCGTACCCTTGGGGGCAGGCGCCTATGGCTACACCTTC. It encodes CSVPLGAGAYGYTF.

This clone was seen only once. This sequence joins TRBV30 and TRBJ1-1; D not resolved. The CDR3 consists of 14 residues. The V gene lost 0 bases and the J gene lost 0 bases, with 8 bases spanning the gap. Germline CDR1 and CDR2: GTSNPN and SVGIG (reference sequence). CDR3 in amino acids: CAWSVGGMNTEAFF. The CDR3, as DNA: TGTGCCTGGAGTGTGGGAGGAATGAACACTGAAGCTTTCTTT. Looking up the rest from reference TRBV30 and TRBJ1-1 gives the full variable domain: SQTIHQWPATLVQPVGSPLSLECTVEGTSNPNLYWYRQAAGRGLQLLFYSVGIGQISSEVPQNLSASRPQDRQFILSSKKLLLSDSGFYLCAWSVGGMNTEAFFGQGTRLTVV.

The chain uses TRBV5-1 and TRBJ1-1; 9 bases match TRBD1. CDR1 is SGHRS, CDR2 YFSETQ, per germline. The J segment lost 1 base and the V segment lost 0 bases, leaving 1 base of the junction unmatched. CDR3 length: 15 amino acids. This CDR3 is CASSLAGQGNTEAFF. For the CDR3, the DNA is TGCGCCAGCAGCTTGGCGGGACAGGGGAACACTGAAGCTTTCTTT.

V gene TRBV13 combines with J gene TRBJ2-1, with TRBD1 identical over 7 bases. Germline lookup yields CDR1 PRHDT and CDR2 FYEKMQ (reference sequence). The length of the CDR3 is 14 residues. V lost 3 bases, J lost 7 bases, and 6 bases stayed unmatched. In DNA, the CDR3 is TGTGCCAGCAGCTTTTCGACAGGGTGGAATGAGCAGTTCTTC. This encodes CASSFSTGWNEQFF.

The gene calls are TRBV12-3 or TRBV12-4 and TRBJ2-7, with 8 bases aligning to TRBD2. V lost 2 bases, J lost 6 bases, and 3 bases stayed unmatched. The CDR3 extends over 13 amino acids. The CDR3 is CASSLSAGGEQYF. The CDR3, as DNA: TGTGCCAGCAGTTTAAGTGCGGGAGGCGAGCAGTACTTC.

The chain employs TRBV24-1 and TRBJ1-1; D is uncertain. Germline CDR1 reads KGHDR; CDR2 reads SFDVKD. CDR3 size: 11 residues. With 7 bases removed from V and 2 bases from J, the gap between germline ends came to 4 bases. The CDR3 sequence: CATRSNTEAFF. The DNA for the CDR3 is TGTGCCACCAGGAGTAACACTGAAGCTTTCTTT.

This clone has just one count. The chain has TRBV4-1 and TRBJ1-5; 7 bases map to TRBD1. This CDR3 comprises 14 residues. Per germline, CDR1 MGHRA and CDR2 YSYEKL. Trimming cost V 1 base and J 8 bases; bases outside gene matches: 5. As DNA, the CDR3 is TGCGCCAGCAGCCAAGGGTCAGGGGGAAAGCCCCAGCATTTT. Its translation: CASSQGSGGKPQHF.